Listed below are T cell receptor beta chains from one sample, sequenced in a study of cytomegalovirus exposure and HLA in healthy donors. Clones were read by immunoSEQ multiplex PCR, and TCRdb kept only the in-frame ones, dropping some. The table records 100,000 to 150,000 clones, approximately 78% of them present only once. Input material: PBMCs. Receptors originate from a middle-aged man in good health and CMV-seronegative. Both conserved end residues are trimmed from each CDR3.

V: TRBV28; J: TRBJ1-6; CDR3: ASSFSRGWNSPLH
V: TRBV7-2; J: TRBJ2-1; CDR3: ASSLRLAEDSINEQF
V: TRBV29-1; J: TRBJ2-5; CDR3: SVDGAGGRYETQY
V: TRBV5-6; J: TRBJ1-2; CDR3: ASSEPPGIGYGYT
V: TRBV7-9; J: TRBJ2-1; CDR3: ASSPRTGYNEQF
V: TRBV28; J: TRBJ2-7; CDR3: ASSPAARGFYEQY
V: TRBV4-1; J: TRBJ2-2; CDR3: ASSQGLRGAKAGELF
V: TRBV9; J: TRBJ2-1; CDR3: ASSVASGGYSEQF
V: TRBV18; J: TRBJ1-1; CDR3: ASSPVYPGMNTEAF
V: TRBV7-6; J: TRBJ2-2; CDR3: ASSFPVSGELF
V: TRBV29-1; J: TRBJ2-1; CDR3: SVELGRDEQF
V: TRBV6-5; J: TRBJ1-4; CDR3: ASSLQLGGGNEKLF
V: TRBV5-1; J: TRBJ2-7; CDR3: ASSGTSSYEQY
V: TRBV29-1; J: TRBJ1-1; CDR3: SVATGGVEAF
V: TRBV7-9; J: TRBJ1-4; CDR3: ASSSPTGGGEKLF
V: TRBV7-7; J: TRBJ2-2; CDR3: ASSLETGGTGELF
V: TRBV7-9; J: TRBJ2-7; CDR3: ASSFSTGHAYEQY
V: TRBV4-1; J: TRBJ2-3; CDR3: ASSQVGGGSDTQY
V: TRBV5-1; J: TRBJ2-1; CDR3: ASSPLYPGTGYNEQF
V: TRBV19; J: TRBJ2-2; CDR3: ASTPGRTSGSGELF
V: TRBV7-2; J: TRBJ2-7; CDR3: ASTLAGTGLYEQY
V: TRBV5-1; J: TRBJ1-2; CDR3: ASSLQGDYGYT
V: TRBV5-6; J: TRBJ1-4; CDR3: ASTLVTQGQGVEVF
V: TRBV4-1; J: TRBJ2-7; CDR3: ASSQRLAGRYEQY
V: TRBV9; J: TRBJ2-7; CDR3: ASSPPTGAYEQY
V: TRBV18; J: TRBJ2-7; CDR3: ASSPSRTASSYEQY
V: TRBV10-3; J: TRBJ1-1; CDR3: AISESLGPGVAF
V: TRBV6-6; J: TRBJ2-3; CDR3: AAGSPTDTQY
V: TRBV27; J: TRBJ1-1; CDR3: ASSPSGGNTEAF
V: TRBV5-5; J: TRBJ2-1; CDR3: ASSLFRGSSYNEQF
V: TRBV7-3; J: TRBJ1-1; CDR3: ASSLSMNTEAF
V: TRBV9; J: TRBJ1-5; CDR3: ASSVDGGFNQPQH
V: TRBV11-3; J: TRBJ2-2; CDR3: ASSESGTGGFGELF
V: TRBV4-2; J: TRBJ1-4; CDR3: ASSWDSPDEKLF
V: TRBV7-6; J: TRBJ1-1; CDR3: ASSSRRNTEAF
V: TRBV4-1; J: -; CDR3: ASSHPGLVDYEQY
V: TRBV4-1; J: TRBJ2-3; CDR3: ASSQEVSGPDTQY
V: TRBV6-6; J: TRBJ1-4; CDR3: ATRQRRGEEKLF
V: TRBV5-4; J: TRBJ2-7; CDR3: ASSSKTGPELYEQY
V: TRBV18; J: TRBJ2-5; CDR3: ASSPRVGLEEETQY
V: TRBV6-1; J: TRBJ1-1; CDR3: ASTISGASEAF
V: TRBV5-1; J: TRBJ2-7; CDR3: ASSTQEGYEQY
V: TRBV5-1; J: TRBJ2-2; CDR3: ATSTSGASINTGELF
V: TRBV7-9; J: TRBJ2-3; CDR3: ASSPSGSTDTQY
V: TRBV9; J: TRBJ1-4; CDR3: ASSVGGGRTFEELF
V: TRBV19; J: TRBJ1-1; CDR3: ASSPTGTVPLVAEAF
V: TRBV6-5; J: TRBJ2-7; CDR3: ASTRGRPYEQY
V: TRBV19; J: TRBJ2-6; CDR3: ASSPRAPGGANVLT
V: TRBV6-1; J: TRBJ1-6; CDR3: ASSQSVALTLH
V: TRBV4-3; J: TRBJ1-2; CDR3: ASSQQAEEVRLYGYT
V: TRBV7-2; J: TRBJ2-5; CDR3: ASSIDRYQETQY
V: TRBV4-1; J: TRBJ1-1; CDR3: ASSPDRGTEAF
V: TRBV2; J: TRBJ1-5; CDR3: ASSDRWRGQGGNQPQH
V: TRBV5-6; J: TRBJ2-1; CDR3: ASSYRTGYGNEQF
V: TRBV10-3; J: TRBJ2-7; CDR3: AIRGPDYYEQY
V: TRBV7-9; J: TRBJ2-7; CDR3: ASSLGLAAYEQY
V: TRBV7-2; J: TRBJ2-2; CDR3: ASSSSGGDRTGELF
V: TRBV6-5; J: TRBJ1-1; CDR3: ASIQGQGRPFEAF
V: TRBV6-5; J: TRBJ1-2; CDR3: ASSRTGFDGYT
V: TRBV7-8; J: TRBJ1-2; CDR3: ASTPGTSPGAYGYT